The subject of this entry is one TCR beta chain. Its antigen is unknown. CDR3 length equals 15 residues. Germline assignment: CDR1 WNHNN and CDR2 SYGVQD (reference sequence). The ends lost 6 bases at V and 3 bases at J; junction bases unmatched: 3. Participants comprised healthy donors of bone marrow. PCR involved 60 Vbeta and 13 Jbeta primers. Clones were read by immunoSEQ multiplex PCR, and TCRdb kept only the in-frame ones, dropping some. This table holds approximately 200,000 clones, 70% to 80% found once. This specimen comes from a study of cytomegalovirus exposure and HLA in healthy donors. Study context: A prior study identified over 100 million unique TCR beta sequences from about 179 million T cells.

Study findings and constraints: A later analysis found common viral pathogens apparently linked to several of the most significant clusters.

Sequenced sample: PBMCs. The chain joins TRBV10-1 to TRBJ2-2; 11 bases align to TRBD1. The receptor comes from a girl between 5 and 17 years old in good health and CMV-seropositive. The CDR3 reads CASRDRGRDTGELFF. CDR3 nucleotide sequence: TGCGCCAGCAGGGACAGGGGGCGCGACACCGGGGAGCTGTTTTTT.